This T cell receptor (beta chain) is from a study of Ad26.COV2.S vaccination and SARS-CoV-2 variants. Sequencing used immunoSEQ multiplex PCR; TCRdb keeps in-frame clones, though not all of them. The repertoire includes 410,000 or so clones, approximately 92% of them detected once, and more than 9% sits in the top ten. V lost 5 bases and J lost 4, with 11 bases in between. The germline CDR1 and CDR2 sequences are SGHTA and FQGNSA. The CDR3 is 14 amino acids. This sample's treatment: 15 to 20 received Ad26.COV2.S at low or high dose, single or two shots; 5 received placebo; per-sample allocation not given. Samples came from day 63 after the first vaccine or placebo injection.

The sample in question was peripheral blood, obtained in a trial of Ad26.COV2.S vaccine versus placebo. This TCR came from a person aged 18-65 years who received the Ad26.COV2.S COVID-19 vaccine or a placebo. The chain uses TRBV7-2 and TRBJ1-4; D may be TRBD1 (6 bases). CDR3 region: CASSRDTLNEKLFF. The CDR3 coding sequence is TGTGCCAGCAGCAGGGACACCCTTAATGAAAAACTGTTTTTT. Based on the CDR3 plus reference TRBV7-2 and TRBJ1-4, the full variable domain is GAGVSQSPSNKVTEKGKDVELRCDPISGHTALYWYRQSLGQGLEFLIYFQGNSAPDKSGLPSDRFSAERTGGSVSTLTIQRTQQEDSAVYLCASSRDTLNEKLFFGSGTQLSVL.